The text below deals with one T cell receptor (beta chain). Its antigen is not known. The sample belongs to a study of T-cell memory formation after mild COVID-19. TCRdb independently ran MiXCR on the 5' RACE reads; one entry per CDR3 protein. The sample holds fewer than 650,000 distinct CDR3 sequences; less than 25% are singletons and the top ten take roughly 9.1%. CDR1 is LGHNA, CDR2 YSLEER, per germline. This CDR3 comprises 16 residues. Trimming shortened V by 0 bases and J by 0 bases, and 8 bases separated the two germline ends. The study, taken as a whole, reports: Among contracting clones, CD4+ were mainly CM/EM and CD8+ enriched in EMRA.

This chain uses TRBV4-3 with TRBJ1-4; perhaps TRBD1 as D (6 bases). Sequenced: PBMCs or a T cell subset sorted from them (not recorded which). This receptor was identified in an adult woman who had mild COVID-19 (a few samples of this study predate the infection). Cell type and time point are not known. Here the CDR3 DNA reads TGCGCCAGCAGCCAAGAGAAGGGGGCAACTAATGAAAAACTGTTTTTT. It is translated as CASSQEKGATNEKLFF.